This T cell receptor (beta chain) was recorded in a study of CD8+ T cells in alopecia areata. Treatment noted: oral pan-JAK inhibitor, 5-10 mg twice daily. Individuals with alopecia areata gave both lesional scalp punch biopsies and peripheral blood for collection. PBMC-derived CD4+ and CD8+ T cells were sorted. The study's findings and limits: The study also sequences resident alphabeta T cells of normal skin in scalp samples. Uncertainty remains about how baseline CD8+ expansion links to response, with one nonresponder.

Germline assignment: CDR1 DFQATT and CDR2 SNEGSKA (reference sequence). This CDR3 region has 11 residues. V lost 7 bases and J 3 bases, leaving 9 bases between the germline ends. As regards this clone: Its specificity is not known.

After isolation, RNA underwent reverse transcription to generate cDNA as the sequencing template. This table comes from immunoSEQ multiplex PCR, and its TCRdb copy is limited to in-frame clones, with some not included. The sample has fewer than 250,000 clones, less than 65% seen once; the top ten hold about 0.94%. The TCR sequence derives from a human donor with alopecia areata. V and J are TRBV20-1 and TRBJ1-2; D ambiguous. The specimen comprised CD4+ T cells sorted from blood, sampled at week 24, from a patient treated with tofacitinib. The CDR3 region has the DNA TGCAGTGTTAGCCCGGACTATGGCTACACCTTC. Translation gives CSVSPDYGYTF.